This is a list of T cell receptor beta chains from one sample in a study of early T cells in non-severe SARS-CoV-2 infection. A single record per CDR3 protein comes from TCRdb applying MiXCR to the 5' RACE reads. The data contain 60,000 to 75,000 distinct CDR3 sequences, approximately 12% of them singletons. The sample consisted of whole blood. The origin of the receptors is an adult who was a healthcare worker with PCR-confirmed SARS-CoV-2 infection or an uninfected control (not recorded which). Both conserved end residues are part of each CDR3. D genes are given only for firm matches. Not every row has a clone size; where given, it reads once, few, many or a size class.

D gene,clone size,V gene,J gene,CDR3 DNA,CDR3 protein
-,few,TRBV5-6,TRBJ2-7,TGTGCCAGCAGCTTCACTGGGCCCTACGAGCAGTACTTC,CASSFTGPYEQYF
-,-,TRBV9,TRBJ1-1,TGTGCCAGCAGCGTAGCCCCGCGGAACACTGAAGCTTTCTTT,CASSVAPRNTEAFF
-,many,TRBV12-2,TRBJ1-3,TGTGCAAGTCGCTCCAGTGGTCAGGGTACAAGACTGCTCTCTGGAAACACCATATATTTT,CASRSSGQGTRLLSGNTIYF
TRBD1,-,TRBV10-3,TRBJ1-2,TGTGCCATCAGTGGGACAGGGGAACGGTATGGCTACACCTTC,CAISGTGERYGYTF
-,few,TRBV10-3,TRBJ2-1,TGTGCCATCAGTGTCGGGACGGGGGTGAGCTCCTACAATGAGCAGTTCTTC,CAISVGTGVSSYNEQFF
-,many,TRBV7-9,TRBJ2-7,TGTGCCAGCAGCTGGGCCTTAGGGGGTGAGCAGTACTTC,CASSWALGGEQYF
-,many,TRBV13,TRBJ1-6,TGTGCCAGCAGCCTAACCAAGATAAATTCACCCCTCCACTTT,CASSLTKINSPLHF
-,many,TRBV24-1,TRBJ2-7,TGTGCCACCAGTGAGCCGGGACTTCCCTACGAGCAGTACTTC,CATSEPGLPYEQYF
TRBD2,-,TRBV24-1,TRBJ2-3,TGTGCCACCAGTGATTTACACCGGGAGGGCCGTACAGATACGCAGTATTTT,CATSDLHREGRTDTQYF
-,few,TRBV13,TRBJ1-6,TGTGCCAGCAGCTTAAGGTCAGGGCGGAGATCCCATTCACCCCTCCACTTT,CASSLRSGRRSHSPLHF
-,few,TRBV3-1,TRBJ2-5,TGTGCCAGCTCCCGGGGGAACTACCCCGAGGAGACCCAGTACTTC,CASSRGNYPEETQYF
TRBD1,many,TRBV20-1,TRBJ1-2,TGCAGTGCTAGCAATGAGGGGGCCTCGCGGGGCTACACCTTC,CSASNEGASRGYTF
-,few,TRBV30,TRBJ2-1,TGTGCCTGGAGTGGTAGCGTCACCTACAATGAGCAGTTCTTC,CAWSGSVTYNEQFF
-,-,TRBV10-3,TRBJ2-7,TGTGCCATCAACACAGGGTCCGACGAGCAGTACTTC,CAINTGSDEQYF
-,-,TRBV9,TRBJ1-1,TGTGCCAGCAGCGTAGGGCCAATGAACACTGAAGCTTTCTTT,CASSVGPMNTEAFF
TRBD1,many,TRBV20-1,TRBJ1-2,TGCAGTGCTAGTCGTTCGCGGGACAGCGACGGCTACACCTTC,CSASRSRDSDGYTF
-,-,TRBV5-1,TRBJ2-3,TGCGCCAGCAGCTTTGGGGGGCCAGATACGCAGTATTTT,CASSFGGPDTQYF
-,many,TRBV30,TRBJ1-3,TGTGCCTGGAGTCCTCAGGGCTCCGACTCTGGAAACACCATATATTTT,CAWSPQGSDSGNTIYF
-,many,TRBV24-1,TRBJ1-2,TGTGCCACCAGTGATTTTAACTATGGCTACACCTTC,CATSDFNYGYTF
-,-,TRBV2,TRBJ2-7,TGTGCCAGCAGTGAGTTAGGCAGGGGTTACGAGCAGTACTTC,CASSELGRGYEQYF
TRBD1,many,TRBV11-2,TRBJ2-7,TGTGCCAGCAGCTTAGGACCCGGGACAGGGGTCAGCTACGAGCAGTACTTC,CASSLGPGTGVSYEQYF
-,few,TRBV7-9,TRBJ2-7,TGTGCCAGCAGCCCTCGGGACGGCCTGGACGAGCAGTACTTC,CASSPRDGLDEQYF